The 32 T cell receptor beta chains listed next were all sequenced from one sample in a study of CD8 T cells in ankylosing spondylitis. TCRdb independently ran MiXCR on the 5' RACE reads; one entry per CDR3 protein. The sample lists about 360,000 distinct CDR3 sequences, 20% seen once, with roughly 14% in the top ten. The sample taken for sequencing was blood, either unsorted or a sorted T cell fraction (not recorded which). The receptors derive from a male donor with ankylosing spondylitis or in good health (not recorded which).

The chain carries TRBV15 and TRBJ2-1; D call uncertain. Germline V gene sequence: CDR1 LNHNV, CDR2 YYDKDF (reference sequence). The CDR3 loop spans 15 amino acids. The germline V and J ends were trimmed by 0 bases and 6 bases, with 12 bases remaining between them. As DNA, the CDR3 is TGTGCCACCAGCAGAGATGACGACGTGCCCAATGAGCAGTTCTTC. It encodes CATSRDDDVPNEQFF.

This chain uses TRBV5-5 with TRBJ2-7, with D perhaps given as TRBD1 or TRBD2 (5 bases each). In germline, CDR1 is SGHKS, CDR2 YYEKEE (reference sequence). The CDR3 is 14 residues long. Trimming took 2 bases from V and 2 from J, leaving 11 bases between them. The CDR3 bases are TGTGCCAGCAGCTTAGGGGACCCACCCTACGAGCAGTACTTC. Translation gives CASSLGDPPYEQYF.

The CDR3 nucleotides read TGTGCCAGCACCCCGTGGGACGTAAGCTCTGGAAACACCATATATTTT. Translation gives CASTPWDVSSGNTIYF. The genes are TRBV7-9 and TRBJ1-3; possible D gene TRBD1, 5 bases. V lost 7 bases and J 0 bases, leaving 16 bases between the germline ends. Germline-derived CDR1 and CDR2 are SEHNR and FQNEAQ (reference sequence). The CDR3 sequence is 16 residues long.

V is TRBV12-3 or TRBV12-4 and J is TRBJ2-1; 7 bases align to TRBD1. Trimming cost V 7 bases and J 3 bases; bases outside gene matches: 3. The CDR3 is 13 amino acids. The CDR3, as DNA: TGTGCCAGCATTGGGACAGACTACAATGAGCAGTTCTTC. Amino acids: CASIGTDYNEQFF.

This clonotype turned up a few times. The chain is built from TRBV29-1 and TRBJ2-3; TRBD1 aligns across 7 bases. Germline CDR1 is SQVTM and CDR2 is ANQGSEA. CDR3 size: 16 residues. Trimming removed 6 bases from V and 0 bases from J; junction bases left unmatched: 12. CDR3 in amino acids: CSVDGTETFSTDTQYF. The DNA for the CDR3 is TGCAGCGTGGATGGGACAGAAACCTTTAGCACAGATACGCAGTATTTT.

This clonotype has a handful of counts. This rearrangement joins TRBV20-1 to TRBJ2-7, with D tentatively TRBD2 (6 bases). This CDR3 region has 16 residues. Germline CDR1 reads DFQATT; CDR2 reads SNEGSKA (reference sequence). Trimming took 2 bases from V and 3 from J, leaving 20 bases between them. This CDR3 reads CSARKGEDRISYEQYF. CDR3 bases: TGCAGTGCTAGAAAAGGGGAGGACCGAATCAGCTACGAGCAGTACTTC.

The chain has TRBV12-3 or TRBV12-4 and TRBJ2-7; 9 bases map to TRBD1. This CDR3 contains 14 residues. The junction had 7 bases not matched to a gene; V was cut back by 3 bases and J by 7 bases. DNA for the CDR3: TGTGCCAGCAGTTTCCGGGACAGGGTTTTTGAGCAGTACTTC. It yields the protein CASSFRDRVFEQYF.

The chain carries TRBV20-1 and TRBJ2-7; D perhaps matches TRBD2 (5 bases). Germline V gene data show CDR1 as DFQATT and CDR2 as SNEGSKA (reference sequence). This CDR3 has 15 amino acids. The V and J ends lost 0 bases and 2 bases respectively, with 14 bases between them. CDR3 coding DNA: TGCAGTGCTAGAGATTGGACGGAGGTAACCTACGAGCAGTACTTC. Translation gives CSARDWTEVTYEQYF.

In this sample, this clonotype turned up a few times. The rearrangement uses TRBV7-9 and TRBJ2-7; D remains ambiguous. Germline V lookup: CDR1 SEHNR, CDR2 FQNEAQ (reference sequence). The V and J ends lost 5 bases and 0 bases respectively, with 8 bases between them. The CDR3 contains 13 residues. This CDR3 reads CASSETASYEQYF. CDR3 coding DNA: TGTGCCAGCAGCGAGACGGCCTCCTACGAGCAGTACTTC.

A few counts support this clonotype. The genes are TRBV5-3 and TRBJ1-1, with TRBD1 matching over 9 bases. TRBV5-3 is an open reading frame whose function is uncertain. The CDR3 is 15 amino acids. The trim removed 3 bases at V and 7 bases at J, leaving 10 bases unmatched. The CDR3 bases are TGTGCCAGAAGCTCGTCCCGGGACAGGGATGGTGAAGCTTTCTTT. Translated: CARSSSRDRDGEAFF.

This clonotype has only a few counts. CDR3 nucleotides: TGTGCCACCAGCGTGAGGGGGGGAGCCAAAAACATTCAGTACTTC. Protein sequence: CATSVRGGAKNIQYF. The chain is built from TRBV15 and TRBJ2-4; tentatively, D is TRBD2 (7 bases). The CDR3 covers 15 residues. The V and J ends lost 5 bases and 0 bases respectively, with 11 bases between them. Germline V gene lookup returns CDR1 LNHNV and CDR2 YYDKDF (reference sequence). Filled out from reference TRBV15 and TRBJ2-4, the complete variable domain reads DAMVIQNPRYQVTQFGKPVTLSCSQTLNHNVMYWYQQKSSQAPKLLFHYYDKDFNNEADTPDNFQSRRPNTSFCFLDIRSPGLGDTAMYLCATSVRGGAKNIQYFGAGTRLSVL.

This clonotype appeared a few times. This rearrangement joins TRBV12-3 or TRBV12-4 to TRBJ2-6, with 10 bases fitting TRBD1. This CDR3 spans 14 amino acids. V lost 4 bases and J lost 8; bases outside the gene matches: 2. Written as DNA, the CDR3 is TGTGCCAGCAGTTCCGACAGGGGGCCCAACGTCCTGACTTTC. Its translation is CASSSDRGPNVLTF.

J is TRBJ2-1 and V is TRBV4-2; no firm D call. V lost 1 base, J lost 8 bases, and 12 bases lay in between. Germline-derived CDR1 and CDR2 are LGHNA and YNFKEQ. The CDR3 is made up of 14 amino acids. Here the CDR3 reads CASSQVRNPDEQFF. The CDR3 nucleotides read TGTGCCAGCAGCCAAGTGAGGAATCCTGATGAGCAGTTCTTC.

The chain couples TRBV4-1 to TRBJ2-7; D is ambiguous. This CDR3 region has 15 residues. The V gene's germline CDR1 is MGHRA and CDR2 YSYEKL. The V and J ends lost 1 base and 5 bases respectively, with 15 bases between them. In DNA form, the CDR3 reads TGCGCCAGCAGCCAAGGGTTGGGCGTCCTTAACGAGCAGTACTTC. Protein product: CASSQGLGVLNEQYF.

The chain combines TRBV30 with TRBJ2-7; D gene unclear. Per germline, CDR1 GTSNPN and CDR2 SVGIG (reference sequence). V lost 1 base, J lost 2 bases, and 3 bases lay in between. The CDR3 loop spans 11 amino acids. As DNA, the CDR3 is TGTGCCTGGAGTGAGGCCTACGAGCAGTACTTC. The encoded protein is CAWSEAYEQYF.

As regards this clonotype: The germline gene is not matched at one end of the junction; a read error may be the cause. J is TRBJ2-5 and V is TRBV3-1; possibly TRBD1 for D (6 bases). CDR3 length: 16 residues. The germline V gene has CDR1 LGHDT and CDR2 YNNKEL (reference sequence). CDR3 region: CASSQGPRGTQETLYF. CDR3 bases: TGTGCCAGCAGCCAAGGTCCGAGGGGGACCCAAGAGACCCTGTACTTC.

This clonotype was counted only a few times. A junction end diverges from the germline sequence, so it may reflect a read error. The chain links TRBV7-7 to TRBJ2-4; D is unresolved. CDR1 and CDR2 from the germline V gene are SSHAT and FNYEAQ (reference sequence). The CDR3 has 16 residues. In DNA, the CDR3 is TGTGCTAGCAGCCAACCTGAGGCCTTGACCAAAAACATTCAGTACTTC. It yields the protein CASSQPEALTKNIQYF.

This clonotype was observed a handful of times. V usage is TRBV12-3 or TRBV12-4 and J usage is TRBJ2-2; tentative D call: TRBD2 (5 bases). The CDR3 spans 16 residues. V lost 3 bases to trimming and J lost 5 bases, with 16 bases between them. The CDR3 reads CASSLSGVVRTGELFF. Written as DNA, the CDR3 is TGTGCCAGCAGTTTGTCCGGGGTGGTAAGGACCGGGGAGCTGTTTTTT.

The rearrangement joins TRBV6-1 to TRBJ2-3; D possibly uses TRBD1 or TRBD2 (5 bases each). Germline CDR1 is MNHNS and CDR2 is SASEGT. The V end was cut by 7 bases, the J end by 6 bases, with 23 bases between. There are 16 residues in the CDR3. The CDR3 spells CASILDSSGRRDTQYF. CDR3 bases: TGTGCCAGCATTCTAGATTCGTCGGGGCGTCGGGATACGCAGTATTTT.

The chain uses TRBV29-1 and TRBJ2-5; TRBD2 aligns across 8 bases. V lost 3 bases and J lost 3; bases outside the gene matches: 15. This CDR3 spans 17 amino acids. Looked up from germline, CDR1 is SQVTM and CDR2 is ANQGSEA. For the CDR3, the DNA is TGCAGCGTTGAGGGCCATTCCGGGACTAGTCCGGAAGAGACCCAGTACTTC. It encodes CSVEGHSGTSPEETQYF. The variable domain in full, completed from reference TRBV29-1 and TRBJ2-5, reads SAVISQKPSRDICQRGTSLTIQCQVDSQVTMMFWYRQQPGQSLTLIATANQGSEATYESGFVIDKFPISRPNLTFSTLTVSNMSPEDSSIYLCSVEGHSGTSPEETQYFGPGTRLLVL.

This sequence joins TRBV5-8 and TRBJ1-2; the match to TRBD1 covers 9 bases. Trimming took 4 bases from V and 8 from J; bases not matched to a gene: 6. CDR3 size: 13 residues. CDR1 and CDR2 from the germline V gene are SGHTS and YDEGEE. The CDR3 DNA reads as TGTGCCAGCAGCCCTAGGACAGGGGCCGGCTACACCTTC. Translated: CASSPRTGAGYTF.

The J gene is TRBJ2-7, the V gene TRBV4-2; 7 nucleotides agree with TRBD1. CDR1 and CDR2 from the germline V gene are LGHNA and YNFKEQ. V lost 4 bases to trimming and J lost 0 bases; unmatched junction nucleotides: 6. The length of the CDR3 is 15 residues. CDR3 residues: CASSPRDSGSYEQYF. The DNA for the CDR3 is TGTGCCAGCAGCCCCCGGGACAGCGGCTCCTACGAGCAGTACTTC.

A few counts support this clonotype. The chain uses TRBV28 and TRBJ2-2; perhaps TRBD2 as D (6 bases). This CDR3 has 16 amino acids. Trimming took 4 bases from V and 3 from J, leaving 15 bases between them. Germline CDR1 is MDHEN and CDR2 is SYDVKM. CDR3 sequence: CASSSVGGSYTGELFF. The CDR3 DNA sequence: TGTGCCAGCAGTTCTGTGGGGGGTAGTTACACCGGGGAGCTGTTTTTT.

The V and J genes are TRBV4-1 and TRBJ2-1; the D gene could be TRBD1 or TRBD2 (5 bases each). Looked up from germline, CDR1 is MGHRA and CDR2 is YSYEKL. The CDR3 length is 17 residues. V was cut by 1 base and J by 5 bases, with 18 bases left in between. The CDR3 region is CASSQVGTLTRHNEQFF. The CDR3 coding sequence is TGCGCCAGCAGCCAAGTGGGGACGTTGACGAGGCACAATGAGCAGTTCTTC.

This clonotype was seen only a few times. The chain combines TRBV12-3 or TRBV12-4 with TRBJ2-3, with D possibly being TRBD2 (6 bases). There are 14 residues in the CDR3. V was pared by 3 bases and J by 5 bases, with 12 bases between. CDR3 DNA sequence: TGTGCCAGCAGTTTTGCGGGGCAGGGAGATACGCAGTATTTT. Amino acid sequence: CASSFAGQGDTQYF.

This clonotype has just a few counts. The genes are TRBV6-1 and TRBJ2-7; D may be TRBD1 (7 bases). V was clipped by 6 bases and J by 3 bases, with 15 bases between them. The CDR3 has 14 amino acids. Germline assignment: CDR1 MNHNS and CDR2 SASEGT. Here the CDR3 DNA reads TGTGCCAGCAGCTTGAACCAGGGGGGCTACGAGCAGTACTTC. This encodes CASSLNQGGYEQYF.

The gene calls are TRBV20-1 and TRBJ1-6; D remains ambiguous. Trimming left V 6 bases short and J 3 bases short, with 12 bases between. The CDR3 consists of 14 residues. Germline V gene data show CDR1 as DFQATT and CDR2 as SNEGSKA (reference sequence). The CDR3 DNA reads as TGCAGTGCCACCCCCGGGAGCTATAATTCACCCCTCCACTTT. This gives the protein CSATPGSYNSPLHF.

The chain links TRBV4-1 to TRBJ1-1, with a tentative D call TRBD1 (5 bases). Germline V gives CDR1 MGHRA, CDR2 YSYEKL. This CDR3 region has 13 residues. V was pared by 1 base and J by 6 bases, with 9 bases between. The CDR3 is CASSQGGGAEAFF. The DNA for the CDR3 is TGCGCCAGCAGCCAAGGGGGCGGCGCTGAAGCTTTCTTT.

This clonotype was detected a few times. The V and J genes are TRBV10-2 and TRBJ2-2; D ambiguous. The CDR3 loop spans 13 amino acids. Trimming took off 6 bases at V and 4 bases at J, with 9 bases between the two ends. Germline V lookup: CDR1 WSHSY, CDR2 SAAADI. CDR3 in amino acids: CASSYWLTGELFF. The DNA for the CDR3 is TGCGCCAGCAGCTACTGGCTCACCGGGGAGCTGTTTTTT.

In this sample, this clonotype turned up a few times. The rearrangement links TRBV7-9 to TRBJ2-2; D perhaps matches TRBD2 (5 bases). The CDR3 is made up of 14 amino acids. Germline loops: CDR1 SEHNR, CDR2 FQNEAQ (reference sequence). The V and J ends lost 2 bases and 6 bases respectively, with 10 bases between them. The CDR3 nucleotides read TGTGCCAGCAGCTTACCTAGCAGTCCCGGGGAGCTGTTTTTT. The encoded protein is CASSLPSSPGELFF. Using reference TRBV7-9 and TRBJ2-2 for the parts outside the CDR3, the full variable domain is DTGVSQNPRHKITKRGQNVTFRCDPISEHNRLYWYRQTLGQGPEFLTYFQNEAQLEKSRLLSDRFSAERPKGSFSTLEIQRTEQGDSAMYLCASSLPSSPGELFFGEGSRLTVL.

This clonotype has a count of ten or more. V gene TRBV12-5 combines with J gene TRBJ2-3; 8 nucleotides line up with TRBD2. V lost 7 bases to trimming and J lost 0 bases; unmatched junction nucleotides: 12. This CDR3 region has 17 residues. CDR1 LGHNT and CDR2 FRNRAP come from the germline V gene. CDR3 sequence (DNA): TGTGCTAGTGTAGCGGGAACCGCACCCACTAGCACAGATACGCAGTATTTT. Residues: CASVAGTAPTSTDTQYF.

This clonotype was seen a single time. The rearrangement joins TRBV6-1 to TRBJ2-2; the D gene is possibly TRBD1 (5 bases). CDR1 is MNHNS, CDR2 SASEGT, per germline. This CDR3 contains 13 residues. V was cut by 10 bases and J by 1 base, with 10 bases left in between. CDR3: CATKGLNTGELFF. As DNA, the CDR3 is TGTGCCACCAAGGGGCTGAACACCGGGGAGCTGTTTTTT.